This paragraph covers one T cell receptor (beta chain) sequence. The antigen remains undetermined. cDNA came from around 0.5 to 1 ug RNA primed by random hexamers. MiXCR, applied by TCRdb to the immunoSEQ multiplex PCR reads, yields one record per CDR3 protein. The sample shows over 120,000 distinct CDR3 sequences, about 95% of them seen only once. Germline CDR1 MNHEY, CDR2 SVGAGI. The V end was cut by 5 bases, the J end by 5 bases, with 16 bases between. The CDR3 extends over 14 amino acids. The data originate from a study of CD8 T cells in Susac syndrome. Turning to the study itself: Patients with Susac syndrome who were sequenced included over five with active disease and fewer than 10 in remission.

TCR beta sequencing covered blood CD8+ and CD4+ T cells. Overall study findings and caveats: Clonal expansion was not seen in any Susac syndrome CD4+ T cell repertoire.

The V gene is TRBV6-5, the J gene TRBJ2-7; either TRBD1 or TRBD2 may fit D (6 bases each). This sequence was found in a human donor with Susac syndrome. Input material: CD4+ T cells from PBMCs. In DNA form, the CDR3 reads TGTGCCAGCAGTAAATCGGGGGCGTTCAACGAGCAGTACTTC. Translated, it gives CASSKSGAFNEQYF.